The entry below describes one TCR beta chain. Produced via immunoSEQ multiplex PCR; TCRdb's table is partial and in-frame only. The data contain nearly 400,000 clones, around 92% of them singletons. The germline gives CDR1 KGHDR, CDR2 SFDVKD. V lost 12 bases and J 7 bases, leaving 9 bases between the germline ends. The CDR3 contains 11 residues. In assigning cohorts, the study relied on participant-reported clinical history. What the recovered Cohort 3 donors had was two negative PCRs, clearance, or symptom resolution. This sample was included in a study of blood T cell repertoires in COVID-19. Background on the study: T cells, B-cell-depleted T cells, or PBMCs provided the cDNA or gDNA that served as material.

The receptor comes from a woman aged 25 to 45 who had recovered from COVID-19. The sequenced sample consisted of PBMCs or T cells enriched from blood (not recorded which). J is TRBJ1-6 and V is TRBV24-1; unclear D gene. CDR3 loop: CAAGGNSPLHF. The DNA of the CDR3 is TGTGCCGCAGGAGGGAATTCACCCCTCCACTTT.